A selection of T cell receptor beta chains follows, all from one sample in a study of blood T cell repertoires in COVID-19. The assay was immunoSEQ multiplex PCR, and TCRdb's table has in-frame clones only and misses some. The sample includes around 170,000 clones, roughly 70% of them seen just once. Sequencing was performed on peripheral blood. All receptors derive from a woman aged 80 or over with acute or convalescent COVID-19. Each CDR3 is given without its conserved first and last residue. The order of the fields is D gene, J gene, clone size, V gene, CDR3 length, CDR3 protein. D genes are given only for firm matches. A row's size may be missing; if present it is once, few, many or a size class.

D: TRBD2; J: TRBJ2-1; size: -; V: TRBV27; length: 13; CDR3: ATMKSSGNLGEQF
D: TRBD2; J: TRBJ2-3; size: -; V: TRBV15; length: 15; CDR3: ATSRATSGRATDTQY
D: -; J: TRBJ2-1; size: -; V: TRBV14; length: 12; CDR3: ASSQDQVRPKQF
D: -; J: TRBJ1-6; size: few; V: TRBV19; length: 12; CDR3: ASSGLRGNSPLH
D: TRBD1; J: TRBJ2-3; size: -; V: TRBV4-1; length: 16; CDR3: ASSQERDRGTSTDTQY
D: TRBD1; J: TRBJ2-2; size: -; V: TRBV10-3; length: 13; CDR3: AISPGQTYTGELF
D: TRBD1; J: TRBJ1-5; size: -; V: TRBV11-2; length: 11; CDR3: ASSRQGDQPQH
D: -; J: TRBJ1-2; size: -; V: TRBV30; length: 10; CDR3: AWSLQSGGYT
D: -; J: TRBJ1-1; size: -; V: TRBV12-2; length: 11; CDR3: ASRLSPGPEAF
D: -; J: TRBJ1-5; size: few; V: TRBV30; length: 13; CDR3: AWSVQTGFEQPQH
D: TRBD2; J: TRBJ2-7; size: -; V: TRBV19; length: 13; CDR3: ASSFGTSIHYEQY
D: TRBD1; J: TRBJ1-1; size: -; V: TRBV7-6; length: 12; CDR3: ASSQPRGHTEAF
D: TRBD1; J: TRBJ1-1; size: -; V: TRBV28; length: 17; CDR3: ASSLYLSPLGGSNTEAF
D: -; J: TRBJ1-1; size: -; V: TRBV19; length: 16; CDR3: ASSIRRGRSLWDTEAF
D: -; J: TRBJ2-5; size: -; V: TRBV2; length: 9; CDR3: ASSVEGTQY
D: TRBD2; J: TRBJ2-7; size: -; V: TRBV7-2; length: 12; CDR3: ATRLAGNSYEQY
D: -; J: TRBJ1-4; size: -; V: TRBV7-9; length: 13; CDR3: ASSPIQGTNEKLF
D: TRBD2; J: TRBJ2-1; size: -; V: TRBV9; length: 14; CDR3: ASSASGLASVNEQF
D: -; J: TRBJ1-1; size: -; V: TRBV29-1; length: 9; CDR3: SANKNTEAF
D: -; J: TRBJ1-3; size: few; V: TRBV9; length: 13; CDR3: ASSGGLSSGNTIY
D: -; J: TRBJ2-3; size: -; V: TRBV5-1; length: 14; CDR3: ASSPDRSSSTDTQY
D: -; J: TRBJ1-1; size: -; V: TRBV5-1; length: 12; CDR3: ASSLYNRNTEAF
D: TRBD2; J: TRBJ2-5; size: once; V: TRBV7-3; length: 11; CDR3: ASSLGLEETQY
D: TRBD1; J: TRBJ1-4; size: few; V: TRBV29-1; length: 10; CDR3: SVRQGNEKLF
D: -; J: TRBJ2-2; size: -; V: TRBV12-3/TRBV12-4; length: 10; CDR3: ASTPVTGELF
D: TRBD1; J: TRBJ2-7; size: -; V: TRBV7-3; length: 12; CDR3: ASSPGTGSYEQY
D: -; J: TRBJ2-3; size: -; V: TRBV12-3/TRBV12-4; length: 10; CDR3: ASSFALDTQY
D: TRBD1; J: TRBJ1-2; size: -; V: TRBV19; length: 11; CDR3: ASARDRVDGYT
D: TRBD2; J: TRBJ2-1; size: -; V: TRBV3-1/TRBV3-2; length: 13; CDR3: ASSQPLAEYNEQF
D: TRBD1; J: TRBJ2-7; size: -; V: TRBV18; length: 12; CDR3: ASSPGRGHHEQY
D: TRBD2; J: TRBJ2-1; size: -; V: TRBV28; length: 11; CDR3: ASSDGGSDEQF
D: -; J: TRBJ2-1; size: -; V: TRBV4-2; length: 13; CDR3: ASSLSGTGGGEQF
D: -; J: TRBJ2-4; size: -; V: TRBV27; length: 10; CDR3: ASRGGENIQY
D: -; J: TRBJ1-6; size: -; V: TRBV19; length: 13; CDR3: ASSIGLRGGSPLH
D: -; J: TRBJ2-7; size: -; V: TRBV9; length: 11; CDR3: ASSQGLSYEQY
D: -; J: TRBJ2-1; size: once; V: TRBV7-2; length: 16; CDR3: ASSLGGQGFGSYNEQF
D: TRBD2; J: TRBJ2-3; size: -; V: TRBV5-4; length: 15; CDR3: ASSPGMASGRTDTQY
D: -; J: TRBJ2-7; size: -; V: TRBV4-1; length: 10; CDR3: ASSQDQQKQY
D: TRBD2; J: TRBJ2-1; size: -; V: TRBV29-1; length: 13; CDR3: SVERLAGGNNEQF